This entry describes one TCR beta chain. Its antigen is not known. This sample stems from a study of blood T cells in healthy people across ages. For every donor, a draw yielded roughly 10 milliliters of peripheral blood. A second about 6 to 12 cycle PCR used barcoded and J-beta primers. Using its own MiXCR run on the 5' RACE reads, TCRdb lists one record per CDR3 protein. The sample holds about 720,000 distinct CDR3 sequences, over 20% seen once. This CDR3 has 16 residues. The germline V gene has CDR1 SGHRS and CDR2 YFSETQ. General study findings and limits: Roughly linearly, TCR beta diversity per million T cells fell as age increased. Reliance upon unsorted PBMCs precluded definitive naive versus antigen-experienced comparison. Higher diversity and more naive CD4+ cells were features of long-lived donors, compared to aged donors.

The rearrangement uses TRBV5-1 and TRBJ2-7, with TRBD2 identical over 11 bases. The tail of the sequence fits TRBJ2-1 better, so the J call may be wrong. This sequence was found in a man aged 65 to 85 in good health. The sequencing input was blood. The CDR3, as DNA: TGCGCCAGCAGCTTGGTCGCGACTAGCGGGATTACTGAGCAGTTCTTC. Translating gives CASSLVATSGITEQFF.